The clone carrying this T cell receptor (beta chain) was seen a few times. Trimming took off 1 base at V and 0 bases at J, with 7 bases between the two ends. The CDR3 sequence is 14 residues long. In germline, CDR1 is GTSNPN, CDR2 SVGIG (reference sequence). TCRB transcripts that were expressed got sequenced, as all of the isolated RNA had been reverse transcribed. Clones were sequenced by immunoSEQ multiplex PCR, and TCRdb holds only the in-frame ones, with some missing. This table holds 160,000 or so clones, more than 9.5% found once. This entry comes from a study of beta chain features in type 1 diabetes.

The genes are TRBV30 and TRBJ1-5; D call uncertain. The source is a man between 18 and 35 years old in good health. The sequenced sample consisted of central memory CD4+ T cells from blood. The CDR3 region is CAWSGEGSNQPQHF. The CDR3, as DNA: TGTGCCTGGAGTGGTGAGGGTAGCAATCAGCCCCAGCATTTT.